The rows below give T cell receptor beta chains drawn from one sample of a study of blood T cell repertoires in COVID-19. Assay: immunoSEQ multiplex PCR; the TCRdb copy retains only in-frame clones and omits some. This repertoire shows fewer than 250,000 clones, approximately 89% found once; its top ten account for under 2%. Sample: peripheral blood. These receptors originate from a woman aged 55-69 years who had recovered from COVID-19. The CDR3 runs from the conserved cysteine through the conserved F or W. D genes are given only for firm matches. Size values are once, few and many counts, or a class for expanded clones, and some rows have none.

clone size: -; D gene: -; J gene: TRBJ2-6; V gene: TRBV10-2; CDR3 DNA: TGCGCCAGCAGTGACAGGCGTTCTGGGGCCAACGTCCTGACTTTC; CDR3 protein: CASSDRRSGANVLTF
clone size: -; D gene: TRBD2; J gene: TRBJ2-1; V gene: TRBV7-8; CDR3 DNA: TGTGCCAGCAGCTCCGGGACTAGCGGGGTCCACAATGAGCAGTTCTTC; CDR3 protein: CASSSGTSGVHNEQFF
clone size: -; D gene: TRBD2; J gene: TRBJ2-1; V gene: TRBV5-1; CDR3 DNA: TGCGCCAGCAGCCCGACTAGCGGGGGATGGGATGAGCAGTTCTTC; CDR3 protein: CASSPTSGGWDEQFF
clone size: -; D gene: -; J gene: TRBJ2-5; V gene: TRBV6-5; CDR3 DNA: TGTGCCAGCAGTTATCCGGGACTAGAGACCCAGTACTTC; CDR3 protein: CASSYPGLETQYF
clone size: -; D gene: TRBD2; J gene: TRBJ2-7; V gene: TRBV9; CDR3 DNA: TGTGCCAGCAGCGAAGGGACTAGCGGGGACGCCTACGAGCAGTACTTC; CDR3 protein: CASSEGTSGDAYEQYF
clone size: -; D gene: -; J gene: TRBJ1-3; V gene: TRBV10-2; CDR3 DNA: TGCGCCAGCAAGCTCGCAGGCTCTGGAAACACCATATATTTT; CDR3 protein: CASKLAGSGNTIYF
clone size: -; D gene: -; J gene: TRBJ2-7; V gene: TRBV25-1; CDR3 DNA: TGTGCCAGCAGTGAATCCCACAGGGCCTACTCCTACGAGCAGTACTTC; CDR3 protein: CASSESHRAYSYEQYF
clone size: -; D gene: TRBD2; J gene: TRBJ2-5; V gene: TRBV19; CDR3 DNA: TGTGCCAGTAGTAGCGGGGGGGCAGAAGAGACCCAGTACTTC; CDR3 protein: CASSSGGAEETQYF
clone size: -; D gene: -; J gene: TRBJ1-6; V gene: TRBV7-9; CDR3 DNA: TGTGCCAGCAGCTTAGGTGTCGGAGTCTATAATTCACCCCTCCACTTT; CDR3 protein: CASSLGVGVYNSPLHF
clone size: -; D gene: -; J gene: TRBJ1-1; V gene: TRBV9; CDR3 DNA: TGTGCCAGCAGCGTAGGGCCGGACAGCATGAACACTGAAGCTTTCTTT; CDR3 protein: CASSVGPDSMNTEAFF
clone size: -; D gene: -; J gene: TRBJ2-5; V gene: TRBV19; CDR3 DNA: TGTGCCAGTAGTATACGATGGAGGGAGACCCAGTACTTC; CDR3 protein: CASSIRWRETQYF
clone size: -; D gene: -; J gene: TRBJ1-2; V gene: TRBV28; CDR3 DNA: TGTGCCAGCAGACCCCCACAGTCCGTCTATGGCTACACCTTC; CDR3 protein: CASRPPQSVYGYTF
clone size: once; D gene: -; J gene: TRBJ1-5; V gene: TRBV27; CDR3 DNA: TGTGCCAGCAGTTGGAGGGCTAATCAGCCCCAGCATTTT; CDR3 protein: CASSWRANQPQHF
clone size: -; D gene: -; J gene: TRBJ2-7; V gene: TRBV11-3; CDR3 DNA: TGTGCCAGCAGCCCCGCCGGACAGCACTACGAGCAGTACTTC; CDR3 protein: CASSPAGQHYEQYF
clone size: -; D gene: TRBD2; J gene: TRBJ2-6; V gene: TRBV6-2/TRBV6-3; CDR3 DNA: TGTGCCAGCAGTTACAGCCCCGGGACTAGCGGGGGGGCTGGGGCCAACGTCCTGACTTTC; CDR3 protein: CASSYSPGTSGGAGANVLTF
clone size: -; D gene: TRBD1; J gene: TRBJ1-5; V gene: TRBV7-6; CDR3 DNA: TGTGCCAGCAGCTCGGGACAGGGGGTACAGCCCCAGCATTTT; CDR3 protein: CASSSGQGVQPQHF
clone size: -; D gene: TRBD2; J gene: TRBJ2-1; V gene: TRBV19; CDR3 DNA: TGTGCCAGTAGTATAGGCCCGACTAGCGGGGGTGGTAATGAGCAGTTCTTC; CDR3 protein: CASSIGPTSGGGNEQFF
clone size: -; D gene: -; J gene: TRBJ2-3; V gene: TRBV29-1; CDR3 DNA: TGCAGCACTTCCCGAGGGGGGGCCTCAGATACGCAGTATTTT; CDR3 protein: CSTSRGGASDTQYF
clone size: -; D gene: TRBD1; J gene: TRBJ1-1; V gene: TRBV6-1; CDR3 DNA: TGTGCCAGCAGTGAGCAGGGGGCCAGGACTGAAGCTTTCTTT; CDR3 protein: CASSEQGARTEAFF
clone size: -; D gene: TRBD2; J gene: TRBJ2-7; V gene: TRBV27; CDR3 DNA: TGTGCCAGCAAGGGACTAGTCGCGGTCGAGCAGTACTTC; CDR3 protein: CASKGLVAVEQYF
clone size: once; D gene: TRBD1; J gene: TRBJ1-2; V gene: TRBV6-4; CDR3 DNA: TGTGCCAGCAGTGTCGCAGGGGGACATGGCTACACCTTC; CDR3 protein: CASSVAGGHGYTF
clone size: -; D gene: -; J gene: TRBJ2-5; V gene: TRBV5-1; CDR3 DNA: TGCGCCAGCAGCCAACAAACAGGGACTACCTCCAGAAAGACCCAGTACTTC; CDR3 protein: CASSQQTGTTSRKTQYF
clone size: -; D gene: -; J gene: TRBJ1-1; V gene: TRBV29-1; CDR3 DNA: TGCAGCGTTGCCCAGGGGAAAACTTTCTTT; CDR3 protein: CSVAQGKTFF
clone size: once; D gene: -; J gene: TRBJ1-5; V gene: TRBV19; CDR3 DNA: TGTGCCAGTCTCGGCTCGTCCCTTCTCGACAGCCTCAATCAGCCCCAGCATTTT; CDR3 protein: CASLGSSLLDSLNQPQHF
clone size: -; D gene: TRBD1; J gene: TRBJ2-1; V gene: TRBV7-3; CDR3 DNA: TGTGCCAGCAGCTTAATCGGACAGGGTTCTGAGCAGTTCTTC; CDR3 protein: CASSLIGQGSEQFF
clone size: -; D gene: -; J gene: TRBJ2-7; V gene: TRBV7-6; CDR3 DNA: TGTGCCAGCAGCCCTTCGTACGAGCAGTACTTC; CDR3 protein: CASSPSYEQYF
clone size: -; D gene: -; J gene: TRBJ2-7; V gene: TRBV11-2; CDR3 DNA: TGTGCCAGCAGCTCGGGACTGTTTTACGAGCAGTACTTC; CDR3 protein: CASSSGLFYEQYF
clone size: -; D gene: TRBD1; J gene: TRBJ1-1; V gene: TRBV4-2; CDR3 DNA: TGTGCCAGCAGCCAACAGCCCGACAGGGTCCGGACTGAAGCTTTCTTT; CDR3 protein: CASSQQPDRVRTEAFF
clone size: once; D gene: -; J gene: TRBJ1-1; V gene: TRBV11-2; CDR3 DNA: TGTGCCAGCAGCTTGGGTGGAGAGGGTGACTGGGGAGCTTTCTTT; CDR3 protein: CASSLGGEGDWGAFF
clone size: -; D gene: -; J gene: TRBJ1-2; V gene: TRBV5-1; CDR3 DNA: TGCGCCAGCAGCTTGGGCCAGGCCACTAACTATGGCTACACCTTC; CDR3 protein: CASSLGQATNYGYTF
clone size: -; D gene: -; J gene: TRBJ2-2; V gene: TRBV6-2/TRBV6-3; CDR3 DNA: TGTGCCAGCAGTTACCCGACAGGTCCGTATGCCGGGGAGCTGTTTTTT; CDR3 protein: CASSYPTGPYAGELFF
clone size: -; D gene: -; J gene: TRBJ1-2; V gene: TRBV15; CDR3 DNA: TGTGCCACCAGCAGAGACAGGGGCGTTAACTATGGCTACACCTTC; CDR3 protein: CATSRDRGVNYGYTF
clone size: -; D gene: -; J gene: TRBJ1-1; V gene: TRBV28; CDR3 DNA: TGTGCCAGCAGCCCCCCGGGAGTGACCGTCAACACTGAAGCTTTCTTT; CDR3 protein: CASSPPGVTVNTEAFF
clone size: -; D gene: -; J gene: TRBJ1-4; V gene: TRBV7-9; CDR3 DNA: TGTGCCAGCAGAGACACAGGGCGGGCAACTAATGAAAAACTGTTTTTT; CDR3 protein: CASRDTGRATNEKLFF
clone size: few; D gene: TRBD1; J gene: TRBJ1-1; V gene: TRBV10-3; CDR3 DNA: TGTGCCATCAGTCGGCTGCCCGGGGACAGGGGGCCTCCTGAAGCTTTCTTT; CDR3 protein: CAISRLPGDRGPPEAFF
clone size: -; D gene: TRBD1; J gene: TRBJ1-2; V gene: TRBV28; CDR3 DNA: TGTGCCAGCAGCACCCCAAACTTATCAGGGGGGCTTGGCTACACCTTC; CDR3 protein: CASSTPNLSGGLGYTF
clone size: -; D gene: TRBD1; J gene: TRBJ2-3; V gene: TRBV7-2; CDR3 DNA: TGTGCCAGCAGCAACCGGGACAGACTAGATACGCAGTATTTT; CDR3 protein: CASSNRDRLDTQYF
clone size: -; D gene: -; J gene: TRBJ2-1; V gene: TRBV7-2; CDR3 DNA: TGTGCCAGCAGCTTAACAACAGGGCCCTCCTACAATGAGCAGTTCTTC; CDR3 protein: CASSLTTGPSYNEQFF
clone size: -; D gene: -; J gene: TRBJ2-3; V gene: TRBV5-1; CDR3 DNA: TGCGCCAGCAGCACTCCGTCGAGTCCGCAGTATTTT; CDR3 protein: CASSTPSSPQYF
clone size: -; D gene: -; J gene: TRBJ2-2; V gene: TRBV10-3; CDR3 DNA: TGTGCCACCGTGGAGGGTCCGAACACCGGGGAGCTGTTTTTT; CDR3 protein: CATVEGPNTGELFF